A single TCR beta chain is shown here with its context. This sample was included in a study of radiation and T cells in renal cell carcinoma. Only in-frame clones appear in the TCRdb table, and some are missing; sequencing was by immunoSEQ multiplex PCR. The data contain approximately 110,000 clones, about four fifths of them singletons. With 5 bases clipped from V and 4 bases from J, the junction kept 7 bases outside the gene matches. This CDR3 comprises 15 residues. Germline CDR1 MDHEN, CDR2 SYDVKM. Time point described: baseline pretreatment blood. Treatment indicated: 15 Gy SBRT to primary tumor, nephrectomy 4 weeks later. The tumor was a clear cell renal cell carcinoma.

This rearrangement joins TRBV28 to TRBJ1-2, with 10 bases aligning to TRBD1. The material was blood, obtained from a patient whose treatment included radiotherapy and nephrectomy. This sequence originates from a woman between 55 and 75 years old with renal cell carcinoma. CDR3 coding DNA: TGTGCCAGCAGTGGACAGGGGGTAGGGATCTATGGCTACACCTTC. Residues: CASSGQGVGIYGYTF.